Ten or more counts support the clone carrying this T cell receptor (beta chain). Researchers took RNA transcripts and amplified the TCR beta CDR3 regions from them. First-round RT-PCR of the TCR CDR3 relied on the HTBI primer set. TCRdb re-derived calls from the multiplex PCR reads in MiXCR, one entry per CDR3 protein. The sample includes about 300,000 distinct CDR3 sequences, about 14% seen only once; the top ten take around 7.9%. The CDR3 length is 13 residues. V lost 1 base to trimming and J lost 6 bases, with 10 bases between them. The V gene's germline CDR1 is SGHVS and CDR2 FNYEAQ. The entry originates in a study of T cells in Graves' hyperthyroidism and ophthalmopathy. Blood dates from first hyperthyroidism diagnosis, before any ophthalmopathy symptoms. From roughly 9.2 ml of fresh peripheral blood, PBMCs were isolated.

J is TRBJ2-7 and V is TRBV7-6, with D tentatively TRBD2 (5 bases). Sequencing was done on a sample of blood. This receptor was identified in a woman in her 30s with Graves' hyperthyroidism that later progressed to Graves' ophthalmopathy. CDR3 nucleotide sequence: TGTGCCAGCAGCTTAGGGTCCAGCGGCGAGCAGTACTTC. Amino acids: CASSLGSSGEQYF.